This TCR beta chain was recorded in a study of type 1 and type 2 diabetes patients. The study's findings and limits: Unmatched age and gender across groups might bias interpretation.

This CDR3 is built from 18 residues. CDR1 is LNHDA, CDR2 SQIVND, per germline (reference sequence). V gave up 0 bases and J gave up 3 bases; unmatched junction bases: 8. The PCR template was genomic DNA. Multiplex PCR with 30 forward and 13 reverse primers amplified the TCR beta CDR3. TCRdb ran MiXCR on the multiplex PCR reads and lists one entry per CDR3 protein. The sample carries fewer than 350,000 distinct CDR3 sequences, approximately 50% recorded once. This clonotype was counted a few times. Its specificity is unknown. The receptor was derived from a young man with type 2 diabetes. Sequencing was performed on peripheral blood mononuclear cells (PBMCs). V and J are TRBV19 and TRBJ1-5; 10 bases are a match to TRBD1. The CDR3 here is CASSIDSRDRGYNQPQHF. The DNA for the CDR3 is TGTGCCAGTAGTATAGATAGCCGGGACAGGGGCTACAATCAGCCCCAGCATTTT.